Shown below are 9 T cell receptor beta chains from a single sample sequenced in a study of blood T cell repertoires in COVID-19. Generated by immunoSEQ multiplex PCR, the TCRdb table keeps only in-frame clones and is missing some. The data contain 130,000 or so clones, over 70% of them singletons. Sequenced material: peripheral blood. The receptors derive from a man older than 75 with active or convalescent COVID-19.

The gene calls are TRBV5-1 and TRBJ2-3; 7 nucleotides agree with TRBD2. Germline V gene data show CDR1 as SGHRS and CDR2 as YFSETQ. The V segment lost 4 bases and the J segment 2 bases; nucleotides outside the gene matches: 10. The CDR3 runs to 16 residues. For the CDR3, the DNA is TGCGCCAGCAGCATAAGCGGGGACTCTTCCACAGATACGCAGTATTTT. Residues: CASSISGDSSTDTQYF.

V is TRBV6-5 and J is TRBJ2-7; weak D call: TRBD1 (6 bases). CDR1 is MNHEY and CDR2 is SVGAGI in the germline V gene. Trimming removed 4 bases from V and 3 bases from J, with 16 bases in between. The CDR3 loop spans 15 amino acids. DNA for the CDR3: TGTGCCAGCAGTTCTCGGACAGCCCAATACTACGAGCAGTACTTC. The encoded protein is CASSSRTAQYYEQYF.

The CDR3 region has the DNA TGTGCCAGTAGTGCGGGAGCTTACCTCACAGATACGCAGTATTTT. This gives the protein CASSAGAYLTDTQYF. The chain joins TRBV19 to TRBJ2-3, with 7 bases lining up with TRBD2. Germline V CDR1 and CDR2: LNHDA, SQIVND (reference sequence). Losses at the gene ends were 5 bases for V and 2 bases for J; bases not matched to a gene: 7. The CDR3 is 15 amino acids.

This chain uses TRBV6-1 with TRBJ1-6; unclear D gene. From germline, CDR1 is MNHNS and CDR2 SASEGT. The CDR3 extends over 14 amino acids. The V end lost 3 bases, the J end lost 6 bases, and 9 bases lay between the germline ends. CDR3 in amino acids: CASSELEGNSPLHF. In nucleotides, the CDR3 is TGTGCCAGCAGTGAGTTGGAGGGTAATTCACCCCTCCACTTT.

The gene calls are TRBV5-8 and TRBJ1-1; 7 positions agree with TRBD1. Germline V CDR1 and CDR2: SGHTS, YDEGEE. With 4 bases clipped from V and 5 bases from J, the junction kept 2 bases outside the gene matches. CDR3 length: 12 residues. CDR3 residues: CASSTRGTEAFF. CDR3 bases: TGTGCCAGCAGCACCAGGGGGACTGAAGCTTTCTTT.

This rearrangement joins TRBV11-2 to TRBJ2-1, with TRBD2 identical over 15 bases. The CDR3 is made up of 17 amino acids. The J segment lost 9 bases and the V segment lost 3 bases, leaving 9 bases of the junction unmatched. CDR1 and CDR2 (germline): SGHAT, FQNNGV. The CDR3 sequence: CASSFGLAGGYSFEQFF. The CDR3 region has the DNA TGTGCCAGCAGCTTCGGACTAGCGGGGGGGTACTCCTTTGAGCAGTTCTTC.

V and J are TRBV6-6 and TRBJ2-1; D is perhaps TRBD2 (6 bases). The V end lost 10 bases, the J end lost 2 bases, and 12 bases lay between the germline ends. Germline V CDR1 and CDR2: MNHNY, SVGAGI (reference sequence). CDR3 length equals 13 residues. The DNA of the CDR3 is TGTGCCACCGTTTTAGCGGCCTACAATGAGCAGTTCTTC. Its protein is CATVLAAYNEQFF.

This clone was picked up one time. The CDR3 DNA reads TGTGCCAGTAGATCCCAGGGGAACACTGAAGCTTTCTTT. Its translation is CASRSQGNTEAFF. The V and J genes are TRBV19 and TRBJ1-1; D might be TRBD1 (5 bases). The ends were cut back, 6 bases at V and 1 base at J, with 9 bases in the middle. CDR1 LNHDA and CDR2 SQIVND come from the germline V gene (reference sequence). This CDR3 contains 13 residues.

This clone has a handful of counts. V and J are TRBV29-1 and TRBJ2-3; a possible D gene is TRBD2 (7 bases). Trimming left V 4 bases short and J 6 bases short, with 11 bases between. The CDR3 contains 12 residues. From germline, CDR1 is SQVTM and CDR2 ANQGSEA. The CDR3 sequence: CSVGGGRDTQYF. CDR3 bases: TGCAGCGTTGGGGGGGGCCGGGATACGCAGTATTTT.